This TCR beta chain was identified in a study of quantifying T cell responses using KT2 cells. Turning to the study itself: Reverse transcription used primers in the TCR alpha and beta constant regions. Findings of the study overall: Input KT2 cell number predicted KT2 alpha and beta sequence counts linearly over several orders of magnitude.

Trimming cost V 6 bases and J 8 bases; bases outside gene matches: 8. From germline, CDR1 is SQVTM and CDR2 ANQGSEA. This CDR3 comprises 13 residues. The table lists this clonotype with many counts. What it binds is not known. A single-stranded UMI oligo with SP2 sequence was ligated to cDNA 3' ends. First-round PCR used 3 to 4 cycles and beta primers RC1.1 and RC1.2 covering TRBC1 and TRBC2. TCRdb called the UMI-ligation and nested PCR reads again in MiXCR, with one record for every CDR3 protein. The sample yields fewer than 50,000 distinct CDR3 sequences, roughly 10% seen once. Different KT2-to-PBMC ratios were created with a constant PBMC count.

This TCR derives from a human donor. The rearrangement joins TRBV29-1 to TRBJ2-1, with 9 bases identical to TRBD2. Sequenced sample: PBMCs spiked with cells of the T cell clone KT2. This chain's CDR3 is CSVLDSGSDEQFF. The CDR3 bases are TGCAGCGTCCTTGATAGCGGGAGTGATGAGCAGTTCTTC.